These 30 T cell receptor beta chains share one sample of origin, sequenced in a study of regulatory T cells in long-lasting Graves disease. The sample's time point: newly diagnosed GD, antithyroid drugs for less than 3 months. With RNA extracted from PBMCs as input, the TCR library was made. CDR3 regions were amplified by Arm-PCR using iRepertoire HTBI primers to build TCR beta libraries. TCRdb analysed the multiplex PCR reads with MiXCR anew, one entry per CDR3 protein. Counted here are roughly 350,000 distinct CDR3 sequences, around 15% occurring once; the ten biggest clones make up approximately 30%. This sample also belongs to another study, concerning T cells in Graves' hyperthyroidism and ophthalmopathy.

The material was peripheral blood mononuclear cells (PBMCs), obtained at new diagnosis, from a patient treated with antithyroid drugs. The receptor set was obtained from a man aged 40-55 years with Graves disease.

This clonotype was observed at least ten times. This chain uses TRBV20-1 with TRBJ2-3, with 8 bases that match TRBD1. V shed 3 bases, J shed 1 base, and the junction held 3 bases outside the gene matches. The CDR3 has 14 residues. Germline CDR1 is DFQATT and CDR2 is SNEGSKA (reference sequence). The CDR3 sequence is CSASSGQGTDTQYF. As DNA, the CDR3 is TGCAGTGCTAGTTCGGGACAGGGCACAGATACGCAGTATTTT.

This rearrangement joins TRBV28 to TRBJ1-5; D unresolved. The CDR3 has 13 residues. The V end lost 7 bases, the J end lost 3 bases, and 10 bases lay between the germline ends. Germline-derived CDR1 and CDR2 are MDHEN and SYDVKM. The CDR3 sequence is CASNDGYNQPQHF. Here the CDR3 DNA reads TGTGCCAGCAATGACGGATACAATCAGCCCCAGCATTTT.

This clonotype was observed a few times. This could be a read error, since a much larger clone is one nucleotide away. The genes are TRBV12-3 or TRBV12-4 and TRBJ2-7, with unresolved D. The CDR3 covers 12 residues. CDR3 coding DNA: TGTGCCAGCAGTTTAACGCTAGACGAGCGGTACTTC. The encoded protein is CASSLTLDERYF.

This clonotype was detected only a few times. The chain combines TRBV6-5 with TRBJ2-1; 8 nucleotides line up with TRBD2. V was clipped by 0 bases and J by 6 bases; unmatched bases: 4. CDR1 MNHEY and CDR2 SVGAGI come from the germline V gene. The CDR3 runs to 15 residues. For the CDR3, the DNA is TGTGCCAGCAGTTACTCCGGGACTAGATCCAATGAGCAGTTCTTC. Protein product: CASSYSGTRSNEQFF.

In regard to this clonotype: A read error is the likely source, as a far larger clone sits one nucleotide away. This chain uses TRBV28 with TRBJ2-3, with D tentatively TRBD1 (6 bases). The better agreement between TRBJ2-7 and the DNA end casts doubt on the J call. Per the germline V gene, CDR1 is MDHEN and CDR2 is SYDVKM. This CDR3 has 14 residues. In DNA form, the CDR3 reads TGTGCCAGCAAAGAGCGCAGGGGCTTCCACGAGCAGTACTTC. It codes for CASKERRGFHEQYF.

This clonotype appeared many times. J is TRBJ1-1 and V is TRBV9, with D perhaps TRBD1 (5 bases). The CDR3 is 14 residues long. CDR1 and CDR2 (germline): SGDLS, YYNGEE. V lost 0 bases, J lost 2 bases, and 8 bases lay in between. CDR3 DNA sequence: TGTGCCAGCAGCGTAGGGAGGGGTAACACTGAAGCTTTCTTT. Encoded protein: CASSVGRGNTEAFF.

In this sample, this clonotype turned up a few times. The rearrangement uses TRBV18 and TRBJ2-3; the D is unclear. Judging by the DNA end, TRBJ2-7 fits better; the J call may be wrong. Germline lookup yields CDR1 KGHSH and CDR2 LQKENI. CDR3 length: 13 amino acids. For the CDR3, the DNA is TGTGCCAGCTCACCTCTACGACCTTACGAGCAGTACTTC. Amino acids: CASSPLRPYEQYF.

About this clonotype itself: A single base separates this from a much larger clone, so it may be a read error. The chain uses TRBV13 and TRBJ2-7; maybe TRBD1 (6 bases). This CDR3 is 16 amino acids long. CDR1 and CDR2 from the germline V gene are PRHDT and FYEKMQ (reference sequence). Trimming pared 5 bases from V and 7 bases from J, leaving 24 bases between. CDR3 DNA sequence: TGTGCCAGCAGCCCCAGTTTCCAGGGCAGGGGCAATGAGCAGTACTTC. Protein sequence: CASSPSFQGRGNEQYF.

A word on this clonotype: A junction boundary mismatches the germline segment, possibly from a read error. CDR3 coding DNA: TGTGCCAGCAACTTAGGAGGGGGCCCTGGAGCTTTCTTT. Protein: CASNLGGGPGAFF. The chain is built from TRBV13 and TRBJ1-1; 7 positions match TRBD1. Germline V lookup: CDR1 PRHDT, CDR2 FYEKMQ (reference sequence). CDR3 size: 13 residues.

The chain couples TRBV30 to TRBJ1-2, with no clear D. The CDR3 spans 16 residues. V gave up 2 bases and J gave up 4 bases, with 20 bases separating them. CDR1 and CDR2 (germline): GTSNPN, SVGIG (reference sequence). The DNA of the CDR3 is TGTGCCTGGAGTAGTCATCACACTCTTTTTGTCTATGGCTACACCTTC. This translates into CAWSSHHTLFVYGYTF.

This clonotype was seen repeatedly, ten times or more. This chain connects TRBV20-1 to TRBJ2-3; 8 positions match TRBD2. CDR1 and CDR2 (germline): DFQATT, SNEGSKA (reference sequence). This CDR3 is 12 amino acids long. The CDR3 sequence: CSAGGGTDTQYF. The CDR3 DNA reads TGCAGCGCCGGGGGGGGCACAGATACGCAGTATTTT.

The J gene is TRBJ1-5, the V gene TRBV12-5; weak D call: TRBD1 (5 bases). The CDR3 has 12 residues. Germline V gene sequence: CDR1 LGHNT, CDR2 FRNRAP. The V and J ends lost 6 bases and 7 bases respectively, with 10 bases between them. CDR3 residues: CASGQGGQPQHF. In nucleotides, the CDR3 is TGTGCTAGTGGGCAGGGTGGACAGCCCCAGCATTTT.

This chain links TRBV11-1 with TRBJ1-2; no reliable D call. The CDR3 runs 15 residues. The germline V and J ends were trimmed by 1 base and 1 base, with 10 bases remaining between them. The germline V gene encodes CDR1 SGHAT and CDR2 FQDESV (reference sequence). CDR3 in DNA: TGTGCCAGCAGCTTAGATTTCACCGATAACTATGGCTACACCTTC. Translation: CASSLDFTDNYGYTF.

There are many counts of this clonotype. The rearrangement joins TRBV2 to TRBJ1-2; possible D gene TRBD1, 6 bases. This CDR3 has 13 amino acids. Looked up from germline, CDR1 is SNHLY and CDR2 is FYNNEI. Trimming pared 2 bases from V and 5 bases from J, leaving 9 bases between. CDR3 in amino acids: CASSERQGYGYTF. CDR3 bases: TGTGCCAGCAGTGAACGGCAGGGGTATGGCTACACCTTC. The entire variable domain, with the rest obtained from reference TRBV2 and TRBJ1-2, is as follows: EPEVTQTPSHQVTQMGQEVILRCVPISNHLYFYWYRQILGQKVEFLVSFYNNEISEKSEIFDDQFSVERPDGSNFTLKIRSTKLEDSAMYFCASSERQGYGYTFGSGTRLTVV.

This clonotype was recorded a few times. The chain links TRBV19 to TRBJ2-7, with TRBD1 identical over 7 bases. This CDR3 has 13 amino acids. The V gene end was trimmed by 7 bases and the J gene end by 3 bases; junction bases not matched to a gene: 6. The V gene's germline CDR1 is LNHDA and CDR2 SQIVND (reference sequence). The CDR3 region is CASTSRTGYEQYF. Here the CDR3 DNA reads TGTGCCAGTACTAGTCGGACAGGCTACGAGCAGTACTTC.

This clonotype was detected ten times or more. The chain carries TRBV12-3 or TRBV12-4 and TRBJ2-3, with D maybe TRBD1 (5 bases). V was trimmed by 2 bases and J by 0 bases, leaving 6 bases between them. The CDR3 extends over 14 amino acids. This CDR3 is CASSLRQSTDTQYF. The CDR3 bases are TGTGCCAGCAGTTTAAGACAGAGCACAGATACGCAGTATTTT.

This clonotype was recorded a few times. The rearrangement joins TRBV12-3 or TRBV12-4 to TRBJ2-7; D tentatively reads TRBD1 or TRBD2 (5 bases each). The CDR3 runs 14 residues. V lost 5 bases, J lost 2 bases, and 13 bases lay in between. The CDR3 sequence: CASSAPGPTYEQYF. The DNA for the CDR3 is TGTGCCAGCAGTGCTCCGGGACCCACCTACGAGCAGTACTTC.

This clonotype was recorded many times. The V and J genes are TRBV28 and TRBJ2-7; weak D call: TRBD1 (6 bases). V was pared by 6 bases and J by 4 bases, with 16 bases between. This CDR3 comprises 14 residues. CDR1 and CDR2 (germline): MDHEN, SYDVKM. CDR3 sequence: CASSYGQREYEQYF. CDR3 in DNA: TGTGCCAGCAGCTACGGACAGAGGGAGTACGAGCAGTACTTC.

This clonotype was found many times. V usage is TRBV29-1 and J usage is TRBJ1-1; 10 bases line up with TRBD1. There are 13 residues in the CDR3. Germline trimming cut 7 bases from V and 5 bases from J; bases unmatched to any gene: 7. Per germline, CDR1 SQVTM and CDR2 ANQGSEA. CDR3 in amino acids: CSASTGGWTEAFF. DNA for the CDR3: TGCAGCGCTTCGACAGGGGGCTGGACTGAAGCTTTCTTT.

This clonotype was seen ten or more times. Here the CDR3 DNA reads TGTGCCAGCAGCCCCAGACTAGCGGGGAACACCGGGGAGCTGTTTTTT. This codes for CASSPRLAGNTGELFF. This chain links TRBV11-2 with TRBJ2-2; 10 bases fit TRBD2. This CDR3 spans 16 amino acids. Germline lookup yields CDR1 SGHAT and CDR2 FQNNGV. With V trimmed by 5 bases and J by 1 base, 4 bases remained unmatched.

This sequence joins TRBV19 and TRBJ2-6; D gene ambiguous. Per germline, CDR1 LNHDA and CDR2 SQIVND (reference sequence). The CDR3 spans 13 residues. V lost 8 bases to trimming and J lost 2 bases, with 7 bases between them. CDR3 DNA: TGTGCCAGTGAGAAGGCTGGGGCCAACGTCCTGACTTTC. Amino acids: CASEKAGANVLTF.

Many counts were recorded for this clonotype. The chain recombines TRBV11-2 with TRBJ2-1, with D unresolved. The CDR3 runs 17 residues. Trimming stripped 5 bases from V and 4 bases from J, with 21 bases between. Germline CDR1 is SGHAT and CDR2 is FQNNGV. The CDR3 sequence is CASSPSPWRHQYNEQFF. In DNA, the CDR3 is TGTGCCAGCAGCCCCTCTCCATGGCGGCATCAATACAATGAGCAGTTCTTC. Variable domain in full (rest from reference TRBV11-2 and TRBJ2-1): EAGVAQSPRYKIIEKRQSVAFWCNPISGHATLYWYQQILGQGPKLLIQFQNNGVVDDSQLPKDRFSAERLKGVDSTLKIQPAKLEDSAVYLCASSPSPWRHQYNEQFFGPGTRLTVL.

This clonotype was counted at least ten times. The genes are TRBV5-5 and TRBJ2-3, with D perhaps matching TRBD1 (5 bases). The CDR3 extends over 16 amino acids. Looked up from germline, CDR1 is SGHKS and CDR2 is YYEKEE (reference sequence). The V end lost 0 bases, the J end lost 2 bases, and 13 bases lay between the germline ends. For the CDR3, the DNA is TGTGCCAGCAGCTTGGTGGGTGGGGCTGTCACAGATACGCAGTATTTT. Translated: CASSLVGGAVTDTQYF. The full variable domain, completed using reference TRBV5-5 and TRBJ2-3, is DAGVTQSPTHLIKTRGQQVTLRCSPISGHKSVSWYQQVLGQGPQFIFQYYEKEERGRGNFPDRFSARQFPNYSSELNVNALLLGDSALYLCASSLVGGAVTDTQYFGPGTRLTVL.

This clonotype was seen repeatedly, ten times or more. The CDR3 DNA sequence: TGTGCCACCAGTGACCGGACAGGGATTAGCACAGATACGCAGTATTTT. It codes for CATSDRTGISTDTQYF. The chain recombines TRBV24-1 with TRBJ2-3; 8 bases match TRBD1. This CDR3 region has 16 residues. J lost 0 bases, V lost 4 bases, and 5 bases had no gene match. Germline V CDR1 and CDR2: KGHDR, SFDVKD.

This clonotype was detected many times. The chain is built from TRBV5-1 and TRBJ2-7; the D gene is possibly TRBD2 (5 bases). CDR3 size: 14 residues. The V gene lost 4 bases and the J gene lost 7 bases, with 18 bases spanning the gap. Germline assignment: CDR1 SGHRS and CDR2 YFSETQ. The CDR3 bases are TGCGCCAGCAGCGCGGACTCAAACCTGGGGGAGCAGTACTTC. Translating it yields CASSADSNLGEQYF.

The CDR3 is CASRGRDSPYNEQFF. Here the CDR3 DNA reads TGTGCCAGCAGGGGCCGGGACAGCCCCTACAATGAGCAGTTCTTC. The rearrangement joins TRBV5-6 to TRBJ2-1, with TRBD1 matching 7 bases. CDR1 is SGHDT, CDR2 YYEEEE, per germline. The CDR3 runs to 15 residues. V dropped 5 bases and J dropped 2; count of bases not matched to a gene: 7.

This clonotype was counted at least ten times. This chain joins TRBV28 and TRBJ2-1; D tentatively fits TRBD1 or TRBD2 (6 bases each). The V end lost 5 bases, the J end lost 6 bases, and 23 bases lay between the germline ends. Germline CDR1 and CDR2: MDHEN and SYDVKM. The CDR3 consists of 17 residues. The CDR3 DNA follows: TGTGCCAGCAGTACAGTCTTCGGGGGCCCGACCCGCAATGAGCAGTTCTTC. Translated, it gives CASSTVFGGPTRNEQFF. Together with reference TRBV28 and TRBJ2-1, the CDR3 gives the full variable domain: DVKVTQSSRYLVKRTGEKVFLECVQDMDHENMFWYRQDPGLGLRLIYFSYDVKMKEKGDIPEGYSVSREKKERFSLILESASTNQTSMYLCASSTVFGGPTRNEQFFGPGTRLTVL.

This clonotype was counted at least ten times. The chain recombines TRBV30 with TRBJ1-1; 10 bases match TRBD1. Germline-derived CDR1 and CDR2 are GTSNPN and SVGIG (reference sequence). CDR3 length: 16 residues. V was pared by 1 base and J by 5 bases, with 10 bases of the junction left unmatched. CDR3 loop: CAWSGETGGWRTEAFF. The CDR3 coding sequence is TGTGCCTGGAGTGGGGAGACAGGGGGCTGGAGGACTGAAGCTTTCTTT.

This clonotype was counted at least ten times. This chain connects TRBV27 to TRBJ2-7; perhaps TRBD2 as D (5 bases). V was pared by 2 bases and J by 2 bases, with 13 bases between. This CDR3 is built from 15 residues. CDR1 and CDR2 from the germline V gene are MNHEY and SMNVEV (reference sequence). This CDR3 is CASSLSGSWPYEQYF. CDR3 DNA: TGTGCCAGCAGTTTAAGCGGATCTTGGCCCTACGAGCAGTACTTC.

This clonotype was counted many times. The chain employs TRBV12-3 or TRBV12-4 and TRBJ2-7; D is unclear. Trimming cost V 6 bases and J 4 bases, with 10 bases left between them. CDR3 length: 12 residues. The CDR3 is CASSFSLYEQYF. The CDR3 DNA follows: TGTGCCAGCAGCTTTTCACTGTACGAGCAGTACTTC.